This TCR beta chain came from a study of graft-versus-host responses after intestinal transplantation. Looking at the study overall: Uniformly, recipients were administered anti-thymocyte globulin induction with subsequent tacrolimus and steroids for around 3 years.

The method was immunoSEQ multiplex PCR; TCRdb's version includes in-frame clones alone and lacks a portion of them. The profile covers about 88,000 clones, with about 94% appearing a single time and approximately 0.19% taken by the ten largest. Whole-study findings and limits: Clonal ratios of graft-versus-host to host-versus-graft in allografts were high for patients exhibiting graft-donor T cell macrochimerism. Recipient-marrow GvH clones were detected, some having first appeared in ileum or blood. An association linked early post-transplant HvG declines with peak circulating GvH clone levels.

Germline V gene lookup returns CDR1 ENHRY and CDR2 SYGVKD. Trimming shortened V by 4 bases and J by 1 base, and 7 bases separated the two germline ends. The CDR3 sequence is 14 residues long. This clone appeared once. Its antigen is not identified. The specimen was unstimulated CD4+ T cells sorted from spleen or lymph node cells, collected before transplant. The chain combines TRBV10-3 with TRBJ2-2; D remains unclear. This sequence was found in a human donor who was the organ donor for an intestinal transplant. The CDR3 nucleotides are TGTGCCATCAGTGGGGCAGGGAACACCGGGGAGCTGTTTTTT. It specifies CAISGAGNTGELFF.